The 10 T cell receptor beta chains below were found in one sample sequenced in a study of T-cell memory formation after mild COVID-19. TCRdb re-analysed the 5' RACE reads in MiXCR, keeping a single row per CDR3 protein. This table has 150,000 or so distinct CDR3 sequences, less than 25% appearing once. The material sequenced was PBMCs or a T cell subset sorted from them (not recorded which). The origin of the receptors is an adult woman who had mild COVID-19 (a few samples of this study predate the infection). Cell type and time point are not known.

This clonotype was recorded a few times. The chain links TRBV7-7 to TRBJ2-3, with TRBD2 identical over 7 bases. The germline V gene has CDR1 SSHAT and CDR2 FNYEAQ (reference sequence). The CDR3 covers 15 residues. V lost 1 base and J lost 1; bases outside the gene matches: 2. CDR3 nucleotide sequence: TGTGCCAGCAGCTTAGAACGGGGGGGCACAGATACGCAGTATTTT. This sequence encodes CASSLERGGTDTQYF.

CDR3 nucleotide sequence: TGTGCCAGTATCGGCGGCAGGGACAACTACGAGCAGTACTTC. Encoded protein: CASIGGRDNYEQYF. This chain joins TRBV19 and TRBJ2-7, with a tentative D call TRBD1 (6 bases). Germline CDR1 and CDR2: LNHDA and SQIVND (reference sequence). V dropped 7 bases and J dropped 3 bases, with 16 bases sitting between them. This CDR3 is built from 14 residues.

V usage is TRBV15 and J usage is TRBJ1-4; D gene uncertain. V shed 3 bases and J shed 7 bases, with 15 bases lying between them. The V gene's germline CDR1 is LNHNV and CDR2 YYDKDF (reference sequence). The CDR3 is 15 residues long. CDR3 nucleotide sequence: TGTGCCACCAGCAGCTCTGGGATACCTGGTGAAAAACTGTTTTTT. This gives the protein CATSSSGIPGEKLFF.

This clonotype was counted only a few times. The chain joins TRBV5-4 to TRBJ2-5; maybe TRBD1 (6 bases). The CDR3 is 12 residues long. Per the germline V gene, CDR1 is SGHNT and CDR2 is YYREEE (reference sequence). The germline V and J ends were trimmed by 3 bases and 5 bases, with 8 bases remaining between them. DNA for the CDR3: TGTGCCAGCAGCTGGCAGGGGGAGACCCAGTACTTC. Protein product: CASSWQGETQYF.

The V and J genes are TRBV20-1 and TRBJ1-2; D is ambiguous. CDR1 and CDR2 (germline): DFQATT, SNEGSKA (reference sequence). The CDR3 is made up of 14 amino acids. The V gene lost 0 bases and the J gene lost 4 bases, with 12 bases spanning the gap. CDR3 sequence: CSARDISGFYGYTF. The CDR3 DNA reads as TGCAGTGCTAGAGATATATCGGGATTCTATGGCTACACCTTC.

This clonotype was seen more than once but under ten times. The V call is TRBV7-8, the J call TRBJ2-1; possible D gene TRBD2, 7 bases. The CDR3 runs to 16 residues. The germline CDR1 and CDR2 sequences are SGHVS and FQNEAQ. V dropped 5 bases and J dropped 8 bases, with 22 bases sitting between them. CDR3 sequence: CASSHPEIGGLDEQFF. The CDR3 nucleotides read TGTGCCAGCAGCCACCCGGAGATCGGGGGGCTAGATGAGCAGTTCTTC.

This clonotype was seen a few times. The rearrangement uses TRBV20-1 and TRBJ2-7; the D is unclear. CDR1 is DFQATT, CDR2 SNEGSKA, per germline (reference sequence). The CDR3 totals 15 residues. The V and J ends lost 0 bases and 0 bases respectively, with 12 bases between them. The CDR3 sequence is CSARDWGKSSYEQYF. The CDR3 coding sequence is TGCAGTGCTAGAGATTGGGGAAAGAGCTCCTACGAGCAGTACTTC.

This clonotype was counted a few times. CDR3 protein: CSARGRGRTEAFF. CDR3 DNA: TGCAGTGCTAGAGGTAGGGGGCGGACTGAAGCTTTCTTT. The chain employs TRBV20-1 and TRBJ1-1; TRBD1 aligns across 7 bases. The length of the CDR3 is 13 residues. Trimming took 1 base from V and 5 from J; bases not matched to a gene: 4. CDR1 and CDR2 (germline): DFQATT, SNEGSKA (reference sequence).

In regard to this clonotype: One end of the junction does not line up with germline, which may come from a read error. This rearrangement joins TRBV7-7 to TRBJ2-5, with D perhaps matching TRBD1 (7 bases). Germline values: CDR1 SSHAT, CDR2 FNYEAQ (reference sequence). The CDR3 contains 15 residues. CDR3 amino acids: CASSLGGGVGETQYF. CDR3 nucleotide sequence: TGTGCTAGCAGCTTAGGAGGGGGCGTAGGGGAGACCCAGTACTTC.

This clonotype was counted only a few times. The J gene is TRBJ1-5, the V gene TRBV30, with D perhaps TRBD1 (5 bases). The V gene's germline CDR1 is GTSNPN and CDR2 SVGIG (reference sequence). CDR3 length: 13 amino acids. The germline V and J ends were trimmed by 1 base and 3 bases, with 7 bases remaining between them. The CDR3 region has the DNA TGTGCCTGGAGTGGCAGGGTCAATCAGCCCCAGCATTTT. The encoded protein is CAWSGRVNQPQHF.